One T cell receptor beta chain is described in this entry. Its antigen is unknown. The iRepertoire nested amplicon-rescue multiplex PCR amplified TCR alpha and beta CDR3s from RNA. TCRdb re-called the multiplex PCR reads through MiXCR, storing one row per CDR3 protein. The sample holds over 140,000 distinct CDR3 sequences; about 39% are singletons and the top ten take over 15%. The CDR3 consists of 14 residues. Germline V gene sequence: CDR1 MNHEY, CDR2 SVGEGT. With 2 bases removed from V and 1 base from J, the gap between germline ends came to 9 bases. These data come from a study of glioma-infiltrating T cells. Study-wide points: Non-neoplastic patients had below-expected tissue-blood divergence, while all gliomas exceeded expectation.

The specimen sequenced was glioma tissue, nonneoplastic brain tissue, or PBMCs (not recorded which). J is TRBJ2-7 and V is TRBV6-2 or TRBV6-3; the D is unclear. The clonotype comes from a human donor with low-grade glioma or glioblastoma, undergoing nonglioma brain surgery, or in good health (not recorded which). The DNA of the CDR3 is TGTGCCAGCAGTTACACTCTCAGTTCCTACGAGCAGTACTTC. This encodes CASSYTLSSYEQYF.